A selection of T cell receptor beta chains follows, all from one sample in a study of CD8 T cells in Susac syndrome. A single record per CDR3 protein comes from TCRdb applying MiXCR to the immunoSEQ multiplex PCR reads. Of about 190,000 distinct CDR3 sequences in the sample, roughly nine tenths were seen once. Sequenced material: CD4+ T cells from PBMCs. The receptors shown here come from a human donor with Susac syndrome. The CDR3 runs from the conserved cysteine through the conserved F or W. Each record gives: V gene, D gene, J gene, clone size, CDR3 protein, CDR3 DNA. The D gene is left open where the match is weak. Clone size is given for some rows only: seen once, a few or many times, or a class if the clone is expanded.

v_gene: TRBV3-1; d_gene: -; j_gene: TRBJ2-3; abundance: -; CDR3aa: CASSQEWVVQYF; CDR3nt: TGTGCCAGCAGCCAAGAGTGGGTTGTGCAGTATTTT
v_gene: TRBV27; d_gene: -; j_gene: TRBJ1-4; abundance: -; CDR3aa: CASSPPRPGDNEKLFF; CDR3nt: TGTGCCAGCAGTCCTCCGAGGCCGGGGGATAATGAAAAACTGTTTTTT
v_gene: TRBV21-1; d_gene: -; j_gene: TRBJ2-7; abundance: -; CDR3aa: CASTSNGVSSYEQYF; CDR3nt: TGTGCCAGCACCTCCAACGGAGTGAGCTCCTACGAGCAGTACTTC
v_gene: TRBV5-4; d_gene: TRBD1; j_gene: TRBJ1-2; abundance: -; CDR3aa: CASRIGQALHGGYTF; CDR3nt: TGTGCCAGCAGAATTGGACAGGCACTCCATGGCGGCTACACCTTC
v_gene: TRBV4-2; d_gene: -; j_gene: TRBJ1-4; abundance: -; CDR3aa: CASSQVGGVEKLFF; CDR3nt: TGTGCCAGCAGCCAAGTGGGGGGCGTTGAAAAACTGTTTTTT
v_gene: TRBV3-1; d_gene: -; j_gene: TRBJ1-5; abundance: -; CDR3aa: CASSQDTTGNQPQHF; CDR3nt: TGTGCCAGCAGCCAAGATACCACAGGGAATCAGCCCCAGCATTTT
v_gene: TRBV6-5; d_gene: -; j_gene: TRBJ2-7; abundance: -; CDR3aa: CASSSFQGFEQYF; CDR3nt: TGTGCCAGCAGTTCGTTCCAAGGATTCGAGCAGTACTTC
v_gene: TRBV2; d_gene: TRBD1; j_gene: TRBJ1-2; abundance: -; CDR3aa: CASKPMGGTGLNYGYTF; CDR3nt: TGTGCCAGCAAACCGATGGGGGGGACAGGGCTGAACTATGGCTACACCTTC
v_gene: TRBV4-1; d_gene: TRBD2; j_gene: TRBJ2-7; abundance: -; CDR3aa: CASSRTRSGGEQYF; CDR3nt: TGCGCCAGCAGCCGTACCCGGTCGGGGGGCGAGCAGTACTTC
v_gene: TRBV3-1; d_gene: TRBD1; j_gene: TRBJ1-2; abundance: -; CDR3aa: CASRDTGGAGYTF; CDR3nt: TGTGCCAGCAGGGATACAGGGGGCGCTGGCTACACCTTC
v_gene: TRBV19; d_gene: -; j_gene: TRBJ1-5; abundance: -; CDR3aa: CASSKQGGQPQHF; CDR3nt: TGTGCCAGTAGTAAACAGGGTGGGCAGCCCCAGCATTTT
v_gene: TRBV20-1; d_gene: -; j_gene: TRBJ1-5; abundance: -; CDR3aa: CSVTRIDRSREPQHF; CDR3nt: TGCAGTGTCACACGGATAGACAGGTCAAGGGAGCCCCAGCATTTT
v_gene: TRBV5-1; d_gene: -; j_gene: TRBJ1-4; abundance: -; CDR3aa: CASSLAVATNEKLFF; CDR3nt: TGCGCCAGCAGCTTAGCCGTTGCAACTAATGAAAAACTGTTTTTT
v_gene: TRBV6-1; d_gene: -; j_gene: TRBJ1-3; abundance: -; CDR3aa: CATSSSGNTIYF; CDR3nt: TGTGCCACTTCATCTTCTGGAAACACCATATATTTT
v_gene: TRBV5-4; d_gene: TRBD1; j_gene: TRBJ1-4; abundance: -; CDR3aa: CASSRGQAPEGKLFF; CDR3nt: TGTGCCAGCAGCCGAGGACAGGCCCCGGAGGGAAAACTGTTTTTT
v_gene: TRBV19; d_gene: TRBD1; j_gene: TRBJ1-5; abundance: -; CDR3aa: CASNMDRINQPQHF; CDR3nt: TGTGCCAGTAATATGGACAGGATTAATCAGCCCCAGCATTTT
v_gene: TRBV19; d_gene: -; j_gene: TRBJ1-5; abundance: once; CDR3aa: CASSQRERNQPQHF; CDR3nt: TGTGCCAGTAGCCAGAGGGAGCGTAATCAGCCCCAGCATTTT
v_gene: TRBV19; d_gene: -; j_gene: TRBJ2-7; abundance: -; CDR3aa: CASSTVLVADEQYF; CDR3nt: TGTGCCAGTAGTACCGTACTAGTAGCGGATGAGCAGTACTTC
v_gene: TRBV12-3/TRBV12-4; d_gene: TRBD1; j_gene: TRBJ2-7; abundance: -; CDR3aa: CASSDPTGSHEQYF; CDR3nt: TGTGCCAGCAGCGATCCGACAGGGTCCCACGAGCAGTACTTC
v_gene: TRBV3-1; d_gene: -; j_gene: TRBJ1-2; abundance: -; CDR3aa: CASSNDYGYTF; CDR3nt: TGTGCCAGCAGCAACGATTATGGCTACACCTTC
v_gene: TRBV19; d_gene: -; j_gene: TRBJ1-5; abundance: -; CDR3aa: CASSIDRVGGNQPQHF; CDR3nt: TGTGCCAGTAGTATAGATCGGGTCGGTGGCAATCAGCCCCAGCATTTT
v_gene: TRBV3-1; d_gene: -; j_gene: TRBJ1-1; abundance: once; CDR3aa: CASSQHGGPNFEAFF; CDR3nt: TGTGCCAGCAGCCAGCACGGCGGCCCCAATTTTGAAGCTTTCTTT
v_gene: TRBV3-1; d_gene: -; j_gene: TRBJ2-7; abundance: -; CDR3aa: CASSQDSGREQYF; CDR3nt: TGTGCCAGCAGCCAAGATAGTGGGCGAGAGCAGTACTTC
v_gene: TRBV19; d_gene: TRBD1; j_gene: TRBJ2-7; abundance: -; CDR3aa: CASSIGDRGLEQYF; CDR3nt: TGTGCCAGTAGTATAGGAGACAGGGGGCTGGAGCAGTACTTC
v_gene: TRBV6-2/TRBV6-3; d_gene: -; j_gene: TRBJ1-2; abundance: -; CDR3aa: CASSYGAIGGYTF; CDR3nt: TGTGCCAGCAGTTACGGAGCCATCGGCGGCTACACCTTC
v_gene: TRBV10-3; d_gene: -; j_gene: TRBJ1-5; abundance: -; CDR3aa: CAIRENSNQPQHF; CDR3nt: TGTGCCATCAGGGAAAATAGCAATCAGCCCCAGCATTTT
v_gene: TRBV20-1; d_gene: TRBD2; j_gene: TRBJ2-5; abundance: -; CDR3aa: CSVLAETQYF; CDR3nt: TGCAGTGTACTAGCGGAGACCCAGTACTTC
v_gene: TRBV19; d_gene: -; j_gene: TRBJ1-1; abundance: -; CDR3aa: CASRQGSAEAFF; CDR3nt: TGTGCCAGTAGACAGGGATCCGCTGAAGCTTTCTTT
v_gene: TRBV20-1; d_gene: -; j_gene: TRBJ2-2; abundance: -; CDR3aa: CSAREGTGELFF; CDR3nt: TGCAGTGCTAGAGAAGGTACCGGGGAGCTGTTTTTT
v_gene: TRBV28; d_gene: TRBD1; j_gene: TRBJ2-7; abundance: -; CDR3aa: CASSLSDRGRLAEQYF; CDR3nt: TGTGCCAGCAGTTTATCTGACAGGGGGCGTCTCGCCGAGCAGTACTTC
v_gene: TRBV18; d_gene: TRBD1; j_gene: TRBJ2-7; abundance: -; CDR3aa: CASSPPGQGVYEQYF; CDR3nt: TGTGCCAGCTCACCACCGGGACAGGGCGTTTACGAGCAGTACTTC
v_gene: TRBV29-1; d_gene: -; j_gene: TRBJ1-3; abundance: -; CDR3aa: CSVEDLQVSGNTIYF; CDR3nt: TGCAGCGTTGAAGATCTTCAAGTATCTGGAAACACCATATATTTT
v_gene: TRBV7-3; d_gene: TRBD1; j_gene: TRBJ2-3; abundance: -; CDR3aa: CASGLGTGMGDTQYF; CDR3nt: TGTGCCAGCGGGTTAGGGACAGGGATGGGAGATACGCAGTATTTT
v_gene: TRBV15; d_gene: -; j_gene: TRBJ1-2; abundance: -; CDR3aa: CATSRDPANYGYTF; CDR3nt: TGTGCCACCAGCAGAGATCCGGCTAACTATGGCTACACCTTC
v_gene: TRBV12-3/TRBV12-4; d_gene: TRBD2; j_gene: TRBJ2-1; abundance: -; CDR3aa: CASSFRSGGYNEQFF; CDR3nt: TGTGCCAGCAGTTTTCGTAGCGGGGGCTACAATGAGCAGTTCTTC
v_gene: TRBV9; d_gene: -; j_gene: TRBJ1-1; abundance: -; CDR3aa: CASSGTFMNTEAFF; CDR3nt: TGTGCCAGCAGCGGAACCTTTATGAACACTGAAGCTTTCTTT
v_gene: TRBV18; d_gene: TRBD1; j_gene: TRBJ2-3; abundance: -; CDR3aa: CASSPFGTVGNTDTQYF; CDR3nt: TGTGCCAGCTCACCGTTCGGGACAGTAGGTAACACAGATACGCAGTATTTT
v_gene: TRBV9; d_gene: TRBD2; j_gene: TRBJ2-5; abundance: -; CDR3aa: CASSVAVSTSGEETQYF; CDR3nt: TGTGCCAGCAGCGTAGCTGTGTCGACTAGCGGGGAAGAGACCCAGTACTTC
v_gene: TRBV12-3/TRBV12-4; d_gene: -; j_gene: TRBJ2-2; abundance: -; CDR3aa: CASSLDRVTGELFF; CDR3nt: TGTGCCAGCAGTTTAGACAGGGTCACCGGGGAGCTGTTTTTT
v_gene: TRBV27; d_gene: TRBD1; j_gene: TRBJ2-7; abundance: -; CDR3aa: CASSSGQGNDEQYF; CDR3nt: TGTGCCAGCAGCTCGGGACAGGGTAACGACGAGCAGTACTTC
v_gene: TRBV5-1; d_gene: TRBD1; j_gene: TRBJ2-3; abundance: -; CDR3aa: CASSPRTGIFSSTDTQYF; CDR3nt: TGCGCCAGCAGCCCGAGGACAGGGATTTTTTCTAGCACAGATACGCAGTATTTT
v_gene: TRBV5-4; d_gene: -; j_gene: TRBJ1-1; abundance: -; CDR3aa: CASSLKAFF; CDR3nt: TGTGCCAGCAGCTTGAAAGCTTTCTTT
v_gene: TRBV5-1; d_gene: TRBD1; j_gene: TRBJ2-1; abundance: -; CDR3aa: CASSLWYSGTGDNEQFF; CDR3nt: TGCGCCAGCAGCTTGTGGTATTCCGGGACAGGCGACAATGAGCAGTTCTTC